This T cell receptor beta chain was sequenced in a study of neurological immune-mediated disorders. Study observations and caveats: Phylogenetic analysis grouped 18 of 34 multiple sclerosis patients' repertoires together, suggesting a possible repertoire signature. Expansion of TCR clones was greatest in HTLV-1-associated myelopathy and smallest in multiple sclerosis, where it fell below that of healthy controls. TCR-beta repertoires seemed private in all groups, with no expanded CDR3 amino acid sequences shared.

5'RACE with 10-nucleotide random UMIs generated the cDNA. TCRdb re-called the 5' RACE reads with MiXCR, one entry per CDR3 protein. This table has roughly 65,000 distinct CDR3 sequences, over 4% appearing once. This clonotype was counted ten times or more. Its antigen is still unknown. CDR3 length: 15 residues. CDR1 and CDR2 from the germline V gene are SQVTM and ANQGSEA. J was trimmed by 10 bases and V by 6 bases; bases with no gene match: 12. This TCR came from a human donor with multiple sclerosis. The donor label of this sample is uncertain. The rearrangement uses TRBV29-1 and TRBJ2-1, with TRBD2 matching 13 bases. What was sequenced was PBMCs. CDR3 protein: CSVEPRLAGGYEQFF. For the CDR3, the DNA is TGCAGCGTCGAACCCCGACTAGCGGGGGGATACGAGCAGTTCTTC.